These 9 T cell receptor beta chains originate from one sample sequenced in a study of molecular identifiers for immune sequencing clone quantification. TCRdb processed the PCR reads anew with MiXCR; each CDR3 protein has one entry. The sample consists of 350,000 or so distinct CDR3 sequences, about a fifth of them appearing once. The sample comprised naive CD8+ T cells from blood, with Jurkat cell RNA spiked in. The subset denotes: FACS-sorted CD8+CD4-CCR7+CD45RA+ naive T cells. Receptors were obtained from a human donor in good health. Some libraries in this study had Jurkat cell RNA spiked in.

With regard to this clonotype: This may be a read error, as it is one base from a much larger clone. This chain uses TRBV20-1 with TRBJ2-3; D is perhaps TRBD2 (7 bases). The germline V and J ends were trimmed by 3 bases and 8 bases, with 15 bases remaining between them. Germline values: CDR1 DFQATT, CDR2 SNEGSKA (reference sequence). CDR3 size: 13 residues. CDR3 loop: CSASVGGPGTQYF. The CDR3 nucleotides read TGCAGTGCTAGTGTCGGGGGGCCAGGTACGCAGTATTTT.

This clonotype has at least ten counts. This rearrangement joins TRBV25-1 to TRBJ1-1, with D uncertain. V was clipped by 4 bases and J by 5 bases, with 23 bases between them. CDR1 and CDR2 from the germline V gene are MGHDK and SYGVNS. The CDR3 sequence is 17 residues long. CDR3 in DNA: TGTGCCAGCAGTGCCCGATTCCCTGAGAGGGCCGGGACTGAAGCTTTCTTT. Amino acids: CASSARFPERAGTEAFF.

This rearrangement joins TRBV6-2 or TRBV6-3 to TRBJ2-1; tentatively, D is TRBD2 (6 bases). The CDR3 is 16 residues long. Trimming took 5 bases from V and 3 from J, leaving 17 bases between them. Germline CDR1 is MNHEY and CDR2 is SVGEGT. The CDR3 region is CASSQKTGLYYNEQFF. Here the CDR3 DNA reads TGTGCCAGCAGTCAAAAGACGGGACTCTACTACAATGAGCAGTTCTTC.

This clonotype was recorded many times. The CDR3 loop reads CASSKRQDGLSTEAFF. Written as DNA, the CDR3 is TGTGCCAGCAGCAAAAGACAGGATGGACTGAGCACTGAAGCTTTCTTT. The J gene is TRBJ1-1, the V gene TRBV7-9; D is perhaps TRBD1 (6 bases). Between the trimmed V and J ends, which lost 5 bases and 4 bases, there was a span of 20 bases. Germline CDR1 SEHNR, CDR2 FQNEAQ (reference sequence). The CDR3 contains 16 residues.

In DNA form, the CDR3 reads TGTGCCAGTAGTATCGACATTCTCCCCACTCAGCCCCAGCATTTT. Protein product: CASSIDILPTQPQHF. The chain recombines TRBV19 with TRBJ1-5; D not certain. V was pared by 3 bases and J by 6 bases, with 15 bases between. Germline V CDR1 and CDR2: LNHDA, SQIVND (reference sequence). The CDR3 loop spans 15 amino acids.

In this sample, this clonotype turned up many times. The V and J genes are TRBV2 and TRBJ1-5; D gene unclear. Per the germline V gene, CDR1 is SNHLY and CDR2 is FYNNEI. V lost 4 bases to trimming and J lost 0 bases, with 7 bases between them. There are 14 residues in the CDR3. CDR3 DNA: TGTGCCAGCAGTGGGGAGAATAGCAATCAGCCCCAGCATTTT. Protein: CASSGENSNQPQHF.

This clonotype was seen ten or more times. The V and J genes are TRBV2 and TRBJ2-1; 8 nucleotides align to TRBD1. The germline V gene encodes CDR1 SNHLY and CDR2 FYNNEI. This CDR3 has 12 amino acids. The trim removed 4 bases at V and 8 bases at J, leaving 1 base unmatched. CDR3 DNA sequence: TGTGCCAGCAGTGGACAGGGGCATGAGCAGTTCTTC. It specifies CASSGQGHEQFF.

The V and J genes are TRBV27 and TRBJ2-7; 10 bases fit TRBD2. The CDR3 covers 18 residues. The junction had 21 bases not matched to a gene; V was cut back by 7 bases and J by 6 bases. The germline CDR1 and CDR2 sequences are MNHEY and SMNVEV (reference sequence). The CDR3 sequence: CASTSLFGLAGVVREQYF. As DNA, the CDR3 is TGTGCCAGCACCTCCCTATTCGGGCTAGCGGGAGTGGTCCGCGAGCAGTACTTC.

This clonotype was found many times. V usage is TRBV5-1 and J usage is TRBJ2-3; 7 nucleotides align to TRBD2. The CDR3 length is 16 residues. V gave up 2 bases and J gave up 2 bases; unmatched junction bases: 8. Germline V gene lookup returns CDR1 SGHRS and CDR2 YFSETQ. The CDR3 DNA reads TGCGCCAGCAGCTTCCGCGGGGGTACGCTCACAGATACGCAGTATTTT. Translated: CASSFRGGTLTDTQYF.